This T cell receptor (beta chain) was sequenced in a study of post-analysis software for immune sequencing data. Study details: Both relapsing-remitting and secondary progressive multiple sclerosis featured among the disease courses, as did progressive-relapsing multiple sclerosis. Findings and caveats of the study: Those samples that were prepared in the same batch co-clustered strongly by F measure. Normalized Chao1 diversity was significantly reduced in patients versus controls. TRBV segments more frequent in patients than in controls numbered about 5 and included TRBV5-6, TRBV5-1 and TRBV20-1.

Researchers reported that TCR beta cDNA libraries carried unique molecular identifiers. TCRdb called the PCR reads again in MiXCR, with one record for every CDR3 protein. Of roughly 580,000 distinct CDR3 sequences in the sample, around 44% were seen once. There are 13 residues in the CDR3. V lost 4 bases and J 8 bases, leaving 15 bases between the germline ends. In germline, CDR1 is DFQATT, CDR2 SNEGSKA (reference sequence). Details on this clonotype: The target antigen is unknown.

J is TRBJ1-3 and V is TRBV20-1; a weak D match, TRBD1 (5 bases). The clonotype was recovered from a girl between 5 and 17 years old with multiple sclerosis. Material: blood. The CDR3 DNA sequence: TGCAGTGCTAACCGGGACGGGGGACACACCATATATTTT. Its protein is CSANRDGGHTIYF.